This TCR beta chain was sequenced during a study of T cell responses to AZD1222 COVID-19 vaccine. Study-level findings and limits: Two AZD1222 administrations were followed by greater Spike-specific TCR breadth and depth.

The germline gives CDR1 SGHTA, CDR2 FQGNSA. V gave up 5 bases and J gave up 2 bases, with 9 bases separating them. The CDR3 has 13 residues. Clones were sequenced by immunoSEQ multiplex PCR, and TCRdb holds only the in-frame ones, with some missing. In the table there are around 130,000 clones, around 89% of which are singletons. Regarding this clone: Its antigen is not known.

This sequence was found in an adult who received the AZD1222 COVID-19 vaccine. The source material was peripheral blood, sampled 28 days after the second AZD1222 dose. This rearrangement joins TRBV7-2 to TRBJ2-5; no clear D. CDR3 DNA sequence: TGTGCCAGCAGCCTCCTCGGGCAAGAGACCCAGTACTTC. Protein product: CASSLLGQETQYF.